Presented here are 14 T cell receptor beta chains from one specimen sequenced in a study of T cells after yellow fever vaccination. TCRdb independently ran MiXCR on the 5' RACE reads; one entry per CDR3 protein. Counted here are 250,000 or so distinct CDR3 sequences, approximately 3.6% occurring once; the ten biggest clones make up under 20%. The sample consisted of PBMCs, taken 15 days after the yellow fever booster vaccination. The source of these receptors is a man aged 18 to 30 who received the YFV17D yellow fever vaccine.

This clonotype was found many times. The chain employs TRBV5-1 and TRBJ1-2, with a tentative D call TRBD1 (5 bases). The V gene's germline CDR1 is SGHRS and CDR2 YFSETQ. The CDR3 runs 14 residues. The V and J ends lost 4 bases and 4 bases respectively, with 14 bases between them. CDR3 region: CASSLGDPRYGYTF. The CDR3 coding sequence is TGCGCCAGCAGCCTCGGGGACCCACGCTATGGCTACACCTTC.

This clonotype was seen repeatedly, ten times or more. The CDR3 DNA reads as TGCAGTGCTAGTTATAGTTATAGCAATCAGCCCCAGCATTTT. As protein: CSASYSYSNQPQHF. This chain joins TRBV20-1 and TRBJ1-5, with no clear D. V was shortened by 3 bases and J by 0 bases, with 9 bases between the two germline ends. Germline V gives CDR1 DFQATT, CDR2 SNEGSKA (reference sequence). The CDR3 runs to 14 residues.

The table lists this clonotype with many counts. The genes are TRBV7-6 and TRBJ1-1, with 7 positions matching TRBD1. In germline, CDR1 is SGHVS, CDR2 FNYEAQ. The junction had 20 bases not matched to a gene; V was cut back by 6 bases and J by 4 bases. This CDR3 contains 18 residues. The DNA for the CDR3 is TGTGCCAGCAGTATCCGACCTGCCCCAGGGGGGATTTCCACTGAAGCTTTCTTT. This sequence encodes CASSIRPAPGGISTEAFF.

This clonotype was observed a single time. The chain couples TRBV5-1 to TRBJ2-7, with a possible D match to TRBD1 (5 bases). The CDR3 runs 16 residues. V lost 0 bases and J 3 bases, leaving 16 bases between the germline ends. The germline CDR1 and CDR2 sequences are SGHRS and YFSETQ. The CDR3, as DNA: TGCGCCAGCAGCTTGGTCTCAGGGTCCGTAATCTACGAGCAGTACTTC. It encodes CASSLVSGSVIYEQYF.

This clonotype was recorded at least ten times. V gene TRBV6-5 combines with J gene TRBJ2-1; D unresolved. Germline V gives CDR1 MNHEY, CDR2 SVGAGI. This CDR3 contains 12 residues. V lost 6 bases to trimming and J lost 5 bases, with 8 bases between them. The CDR3 DNA follows: TGTGCCAGCAGCCGGGTCCACAATGAGCAGTTCTTC. Its translation: CASSRVHNEQFF.

In this sample, this clonotype turned up many times. This rearrangement joins TRBV7-2 to TRBJ1-6, with a tentative D call TRBD1 (6 bases). V was pared by 1 base and J by 9 bases, with 13 bases between. Germline V gene lookup returns CDR1 SGHTA and CDR2 FQGNSA. This CDR3 contains 15 residues. CDR3 nucleotides: TGTGCCAGCAGCTTAGACAGGGATTCCAGTTCACCCCTCCACTTT. Its protein product is CASSLDRDSSSPLHF.

There are many counts of this clonotype. J is TRBJ1-5 and V is TRBV3-1; D may be TRBD1 (5 bases). The germline CDR1 and CDR2 sequences are LGHDT and YNNKEL (reference sequence). Trimming took 0 bases from V and 3 from J, leaving 9 bases between them. The CDR3 length is 15 residues. The CDR3 reads CASSQDTGLNQPQHF. The CDR3 DNA sequence: TGTGCCAGCAGCCAAGACACAGGTCTCAATCAGCCCCAGCATTTT.

This clonotype was picked up many times. This sequence joins TRBV7-2 and TRBJ1-2; 7 nucleotides align to TRBD1. The CDR3 consists of 14 residues. Germline V CDR1 and CDR2: SGHTA, FQGNSA. V dropped 10 bases and J dropped 8; count of bases not matched to a gene: 16. In DNA form, the CDR3 reads TGTGCCACCCTCGGAGGGGGCGGCGGAGGGGGCTACACCTTC. This encodes CATLGGGGGGGYTF.

This clonotype was found many times. This chain connects TRBV18 to TRBJ2-5; TRBD2 might be the D (5 bases). The CDR3 is 15 amino acids. Germline values: CDR1 KGHSH, CDR2 LQKENI. V gave up 3 bases and J gave up 4 bases, with 15 bases separating them. The CDR3 nucleotides are TGTGCCAGCTCACCTTATACCGAGGGAACAGAGACCCAGTACTTC. Its translation: CASSPYTEGTETQYF.

This clonotype was picked up many times. This chain uses TRBV7-2 with TRBJ2-1, with 10 bases lining up with TRBD1. The germline CDR1 and CDR2 sequences are SGHTA and FQGNSA. The CDR3 contains 14 residues. J was trimmed by 9 bases and V by 1 base; bases with no gene match: 3. The CDR3 here is CASSLGQGAGEQFF. The CDR3 DNA reads as TGTGCCAGCAGCTTAGGACAGGGGGCTGGTGAGCAGTTCTTC.

This clonotype was seen ten or more times. This chain joins TRBV5-5 and TRBJ1-4; TRBD1 might be the D (6 bases). This CDR3 spans 17 amino acids. Germline V gives CDR1 SGHKS, CDR2 YYEKEE (reference sequence). With 4 bases removed from V and 5 bases from J, the gap between germline ends came to 21 bases. CDR3 DNA sequence: TGTGCCAGCAGCCAACGATGGACAGTGCAACTAAATGAAAAACTGTTTTTT. It codes for CASSQRWTVQLNEKLFF.

This clonotype was detected many times. The CDR3 spells CATSSRTAETQYF. In DNA, the CDR3 is TGTGCCACCAGCAGCCGGACAGCCGAGACCCAGTACTTC. The chain joins TRBV15 to TRBJ2-5; possible D gene TRBD1, 6 bases. The germline CDR1 and CDR2 sequences are LNHNV and YYDKDF (reference sequence). This CDR3 region has 13 residues. The V end lost 3 bases, the J end lost 5 bases, and 10 bases lay between the germline ends. Full variable domain (rest looked up from reference TRBV15 and TRBJ2-5): DAMVIQNPRYQVTQFGKPVTLSCSQTLNHNVMYWYQQKSSQAPKLLFHYYDKDFNNEADTPDNFQSRRPNTSFCFLDIRSPGLGDTAMYLCATSSRTAETQYFGPGTRLLVL.

This clonotype showed up many times. The V and J genes are TRBV4-2 and TRBJ2-3, with TRBD2 as a possible D gene (6 bases). CDR1 is LGHNA and CDR2 is YNFKEQ in the germline V gene. Trimming took 4 bases from V and 5 from J, leaving 10 bases between them. This CDR3 contains 13 residues. The CDR3 DNA reads TGTGCCAGCAGCCCGGCCGGGGGAGATACGCAGTATTTT. Encoded protein: CASSPAGGDTQYF.

This clonotype was detected many times. The genes are TRBV24-1 and TRBJ2-1; no definite D call. The CDR3 consists of 15 residues. Trimming shortened V by 4 bases and J by 9 bases, and 18 bases separated the two germline ends. Germline V CDR1 and CDR2: KGHDR, SFDVKD. This CDR3 is CATSDRWVLGGEQFF. CDR3 nucleotides: TGTGCCACCAGTGACCGGTGGGTCCTAGGTGGTGAGCAGTTCTTC.